These 6 T cell receptor beta chains came from one sample sequenced in a study of blood T cell repertoires in COVID-19. Generated by immunoSEQ multiplex PCR, the TCRdb table keeps only in-frame clones and is missing some. This sample has roughly 180,000 clones; approximately 85% occur once, and the top ten carry over 7.5%. The sequencing input was PBMCs or T cells enriched from blood (not recorded which). The receptors originated from a woman aged 25 to 39 who had recovered from COVID-19.

V gene TRBV7-9 combines with J gene TRBJ2-5, with 9 bases lining up with TRBD2. Trimming at V came to 1 base and at J to 4 bases, leaving 4 bases not matched to a gene. Per germline, CDR1 SEHNR and CDR2 FQNEAQ (reference sequence). This CDR3 region has 15 residues. CDR3 bases: TGTGCCAGCAGCTTAGAGGCGGGAGGGTCAGAGACCCAGTACTTC. The encoded protein is CASSLEAGGSETQYF.

The chain uses TRBV7-2 and TRBJ2-1, with TRBD2 matching 13 bases. The germline gives CDR1 SGHTA, CDR2 FQGNSA. This CDR3 contains 16 residues. V lost 3 bases and J lost 4; bases outside the gene matches: 3. The CDR3 loop reads CASSLRTSGSYNEQFF. In nucleotides, the CDR3 is TGTGCCAGCAGCTTGCGGACTAGCGGGAGTTACAATGAGCAGTTCTTC. The complete variable domain, with remaining parts taken from reference TRBV7-2 and TRBJ2-1, reads GAGVSQSPSNKVTEKGKDVELRCDPISGHTALYWYRQSLGQGLEFLIYFQGNSAPDKSGLPSDRFSAERTGGSVSTLTIQRTQQEDSAVYLCASSLRTSGSYNEQFFGPGTRLTVL.

The chain is built from TRBV24-1 and TRBJ2-1; 12 nucleotides align to TRBD2. Germline V CDR1 and CDR2: KGHDR, SFDVKD. The trim removed 3 bases at V and 8 bases at J, leaving 7 bases unmatched. There are 16 residues in the CDR3. CDR3 nucleotide sequence: TGTGCCACCAGTGATCCCCTAGCGGGAGGGCGGGATGAGCAGTTCTTC. This gives the protein CATSDPLAGGRDEQFF.

This clone has just one count. The J gene is TRBJ2-7, the V gene TRBV29-1; a possible D gene is TRBD2 (6 bases). The germline V gene has CDR1 SQVTM and CDR2 ANQGSEA. Trimming took 0 bases from V and 0 from J, leaving 12 bases between them. This CDR3 is built from 15 residues. The CDR3 here is CSVEDPNGSSYEQYF. The DNA of the CDR3 is TGCAGCGTTGAAGACCCTAACGGGAGCTCCTACGAGCAGTACTTC.

This CDR3 is CASSATGGTEAFF. CDR3 DNA sequence: TGTGCCAGCAGCGCGACAGGGGGCACTGAAGCTTTCTTT. The rearrangement joins TRBV11-3 to TRBJ1-1; 9 nucleotides align to TRBD1. This CDR3 is 13 amino acids long. Germline CDR1 reads SGHNT; CDR2 reads YENEEA. After removal of 5 bases from V and 4 bases from J, the junction contained 2 bases not matched to a gene.

This chain uses TRBV19 with TRBJ1-4, with D unclear. This CDR3 has 14 residues. Germline V gene lookup returns CDR1 LNHDA and CDR2 SQIVND (reference sequence). V was pared by 4 bases and J by 4 bases, with 10 bases between. This CDR3 is CASSTQTSNEKLFF. DNA of the CDR3: TGTGCCAGTAGTACTCAGACAAGTAATGAAAAACTGTTTTTT.